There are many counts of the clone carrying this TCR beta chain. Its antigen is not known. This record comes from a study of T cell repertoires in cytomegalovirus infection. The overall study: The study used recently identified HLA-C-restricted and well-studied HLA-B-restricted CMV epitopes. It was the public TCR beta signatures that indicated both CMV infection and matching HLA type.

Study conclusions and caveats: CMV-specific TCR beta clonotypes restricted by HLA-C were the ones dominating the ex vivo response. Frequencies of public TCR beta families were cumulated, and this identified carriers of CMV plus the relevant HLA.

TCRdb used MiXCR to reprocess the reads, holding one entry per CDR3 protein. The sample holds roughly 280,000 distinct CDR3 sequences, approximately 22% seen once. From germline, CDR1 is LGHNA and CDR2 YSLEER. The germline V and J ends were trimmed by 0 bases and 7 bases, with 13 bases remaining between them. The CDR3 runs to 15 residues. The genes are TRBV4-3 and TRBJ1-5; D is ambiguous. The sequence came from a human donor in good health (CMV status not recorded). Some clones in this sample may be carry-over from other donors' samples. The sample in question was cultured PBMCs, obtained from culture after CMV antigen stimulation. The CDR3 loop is CASSQDLLAEQPQHF. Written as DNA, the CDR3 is TGCGCCAGCAGCCAAGACCTCCTGGCTGAGCAGCCCCAGCATTTT.